A single sample gave rise to the 14 T cell receptor beta chains below, sequenced in a study of blood T cell repertoires in COVID-19. TCRdb's table, derived via immunoSEQ multiplex PCR, lists solely in-frame clones and lacks some. The sample records 250,000 to 350,000 clones, about 86% being singletons. The specimen was peripheral blood. These receptors were taken from a woman in her 70s with COVID-19, enrolled during active disease.

The chain employs TRBV29-1 and TRBJ2-7; D is possibly TRBD2 (7 bases). Germline values: CDR1 SQVTM, CDR2 ANQGSEA. With 5 bases removed from V and 0 bases from J, the gap between germline ends came to 11 bases. There are 13 residues in the CDR3. This chain's CDR3 is CSVRGGVSYEQYF. The CDR3 DNA sequence: TGCAGCGTTAGGGGGGGCGTCTCCTACGAGCAGTACTTC.

The chain employs TRBV6-4 and TRBJ2-1, with TRBD2 matching 14 bases. The CDR3 contains 16 residues. CDR1 is MRHNA, CDR2 SNTAGT, per germline. The junction had 7 bases not matched to a gene; V was cut back by 4 bases and J by 8 bases. CDR3 amino acids: CASSGVGTSGGHEQFF. In DNA form, the CDR3 reads TGTGCCAGCAGTGGAGTTGGGACTAGCGGGGGCCATGAGCAGTTCTTC.

The V gene is TRBV9, the J gene TRBJ2-5; TRBD2 agrees at 12 bases. CDR1 SGDLS and CDR2 YYNGEE come from the germline V gene. The CDR3 is 15 residues long. V shed 3 bases and J 1 base; nucleotides not matched to a gene: 1. CDR3 sequence: CASSAGLAGQETQYF. The CDR3 DNA reads as TGTGCCAGCAGCGCGGGACTAGCGGGCCAAGAGACCCAGTACTTC.

This sequence joins TRBV7-2 and TRBJ2-5, with D maybe TRBD2 (7 bases). The V gene's germline CDR1 is SGHTA and CDR2 FQGNSA. V shed 2 bases and J shed 1 base, with 11 bases lying between them. The CDR3 totals 15 residues. The CDR3 protein is CASSLNGGPQETQYF. The CDR3 DNA reads TGTGCCAGCAGCTTAAACGGGGGGCCCCAAGAGACCCAGTACTTC.

This chain uses TRBV28 with TRBJ1-1, with D hard to call. The CDR3 runs to 15 residues. The V and J ends lost 7 bases and 0 bases respectively, with 15 bases between them. Germline V gives CDR1 MDHEN, CDR2 SYDVKM. The CDR3 region is CASTDPALMNTEAFF. DNA for the CDR3: TGTGCCAGCACCGATCCCGCGCTTATGAACACTGAAGCTTTCTTT.

The rearrangement joins TRBV10-3 to TRBJ2-5, with D possibly matching TRBD1 (5 bases). Trimming took 7 bases from V and 5 from J, leaving 11 bases between them. Germline V lookup: CDR1 ENHRY, CDR2 SYGVKD. The CDR3 has 12 residues. CDR3 nucleotide sequence: TGTGCCATCAAGGGGCCCCAGGAGACCCAGTACTTC. It codes for CAIKGPQETQYF.

In this sample, this clone turned up once. The rearrangement joins TRBV7-2 to TRBJ2-7; a weak D match, TRBD2 (5 bases). With 1 base removed from V and 6 bases from J, the gap between germline ends came to 13 bases. The CDR3 has 14 residues. Per the germline V gene, CDR1 is SGHTA and CDR2 is FQGNSA. The CDR3 DNA is TGTGCCAGCAGCTTAGGTCCTAGCAAAGCCGAGCAGTACTTC. Translating gives CASSLGPSKAEQYF.

In its sample, this clone was seen a few times. This chain uses TRBV27 with TRBJ2-2; maybe TRBD1 (6 bases). Trimming shortened V by 5 bases and J by 8 bases, and 18 bases separated the two germline ends. The CDR3 length is 15 residues. Germline loops: CDR1 MNHEY, CDR2 SMNVEV (reference sequence). The CDR3 region is CASSTRDRSRGELFF. The CDR3 bases are TGTGCCAGCAGTACCCGAGACAGGTCACGGGGGGAGCTGTTTTTT.

J is TRBJ2-2 and V is TRBV2, with TRBD2 identical over 8 bases. Germline V CDR1 and CDR2: SNHLY, FYNNEI. The ends lost 5 bases at V and 6 bases at J; junction bases unmatched: 5. The CDR3 consists of 14 residues. Written as DNA, the CDR3 is TGTGCCAGCAGTACAGCGGGGGCCGCCGGGGAGCTGTTTTTT. This translates into CASSTAGAAGELFF. Drawing the rest from reference TRBV2 and TRBJ2-2, the complete variable domain is EPEVTQTPSHQVTQMGQEVILRCVPISNHLYFYWYRQILGQKVEFLVSFYNNEISEKSEIFDDQFSVERPDGSNFTLKIRSTKLEDSAMYFCASSTAGAAGELFFGEGSRLTVL.

V and J are TRBV5-1 and TRBJ1-2; 8 nucleotides match TRBD1. Germline V gene sequence: CDR1 SGHRS, CDR2 YFSETQ. V shed 3 bases and J 4 bases; nucleotides not matched to a gene: 5. There are 14 residues in the CDR3. This CDR3 is CASSSGQGAYGYTF. CDR3 sequence (DNA): TGCGCCAGCAGCTCGGGGCAGGGGGCCTATGGCTACACCTTC.

The rearrangement uses TRBV7-2 and TRBJ2-5, with D uncertain. CDR3 size: 17 residues. Trimming stripped 1 base from V and 0 bases from J, with 15 bases between. Germline CDR1 is SGHTA and CDR2 is FQGNSA. The CDR3 loop reads CASSLGRSPSYQETQYF. CDR3 bases: TGTGCCAGCAGCTTAGGTCGGTCCCCGTCATACCAAGAGACCCAGTACTTC.

The chain has TRBV3-1 (or the pseudogene TRBV3-2) and TRBJ2-2, with TRBD1 matching over 7 bases. CDR1 and CDR2 from the germline V gene are LGHDT and YNNKEL (reference sequence). The CDR3 runs to 16 residues. Trimming at V came to 0 bases and at J to 1 base, leaving 2 bases not matched to a gene. CDR3 amino acids: CASSQDRTGNTGELFF. CDR3 in DNA: TGTGCCAGCAGCCAAGATAGGACAGGGAACACCGGGGAGCTGTTTTTT.

This CDR3 is CASGKGVANYGYTF. The CDR3 DNA is TGTGCCAGCGGTAAGGGGGTAGCTAACTATGGCTACACCTTC. This chain joins TRBV2 and TRBJ1-2; possibly TRBD1 for D (6 bases). The CDR3 spans 14 residues. V was clipped by 8 bases and J by 0 bases, with 13 bases between them. Germline CDR1 is SNHLY and CDR2 is FYNNEI.

The chain combines TRBV7-9 with TRBJ2-1, with 10 bases matching TRBD1. Unmatched junction bases numbered 7, after V lost 4 bases and J lost 7 bases. The germline V gene has CDR1 SEHNR and CDR2 FQNEAQ (reference sequence). The CDR3 runs 15 residues. CDR3: CASSSEGQGRNEQFF. In DNA form, the CDR3 reads TGTGCCAGCAGCTCGGAGGGACAGGGGAGGAATGAGCAGTTCTTC.